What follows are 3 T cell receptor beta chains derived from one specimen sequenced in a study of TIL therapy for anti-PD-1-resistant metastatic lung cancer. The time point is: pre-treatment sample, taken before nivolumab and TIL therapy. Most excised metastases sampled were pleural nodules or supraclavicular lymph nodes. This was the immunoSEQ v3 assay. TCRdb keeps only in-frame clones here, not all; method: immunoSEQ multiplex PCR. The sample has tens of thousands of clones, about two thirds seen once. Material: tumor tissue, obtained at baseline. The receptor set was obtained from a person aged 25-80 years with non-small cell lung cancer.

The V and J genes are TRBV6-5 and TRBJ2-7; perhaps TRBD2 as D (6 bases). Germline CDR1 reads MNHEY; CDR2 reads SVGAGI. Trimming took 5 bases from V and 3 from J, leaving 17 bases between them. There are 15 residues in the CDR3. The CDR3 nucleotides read TGTGCCAGCAGTACCCCCGGGACGGGAGACTACGAGCAGTACTTC. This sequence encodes CASSTPGTGDYEQYF.

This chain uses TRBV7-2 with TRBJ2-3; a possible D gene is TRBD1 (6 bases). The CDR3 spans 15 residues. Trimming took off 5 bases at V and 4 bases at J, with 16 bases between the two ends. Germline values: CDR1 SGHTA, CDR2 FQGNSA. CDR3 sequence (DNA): TGTGCCAGCAGCCCACGTAGGGGGATTGCAGATACGCAGTATTTT. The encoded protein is CASSPRRGIADTQYF.

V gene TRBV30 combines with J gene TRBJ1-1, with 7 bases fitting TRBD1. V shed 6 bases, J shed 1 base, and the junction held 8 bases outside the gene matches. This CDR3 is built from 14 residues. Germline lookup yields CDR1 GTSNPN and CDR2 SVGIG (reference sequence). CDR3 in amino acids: CACTTTGRNTEAFF. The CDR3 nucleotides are TGTGCCTGTACGACGACAGGGCGGAACACTGAAGCTTTCTTT.